These 9 T cell receptor beta chains share one sample of origin, sequenced in a study of cytomegalovirus exposure and HLA in healthy donors. It was with 60 Vbeta and 13 Jbeta primers that the PCR ran. The protocol was immunoSEQ multiplex PCR, while the TCRdb copy is restricted to in-frame clones and leaves out a portion. Altogether 65,000 to 75,000 clones are present, roughly 72% being singletons, with the ten largest covering less than 7.5%. Sequencing used PBMCs. These TCRs come from a man aged 45 to 65 in good health and CMV-seronegative.

This chain uses TRBV2 with TRBJ1-2, with a possible D match to TRBD1 (6 bases). CDR1 and CDR2 (germline): SNHLY, FYNNEI. This CDR3 has 13 amino acids. The V end lost 7 bases, the J end lost 8 bases, and 17 bases lay between the germline ends. The DNA of the CDR3 is TGTGCCAGCAAATCCAGGGGCCCTGTAGGCTACACCTTC. This sequence encodes CASKSRGPVGYTF. Combining the CDR3 with reference TRBV2 and TRBJ1-2 gives the whole variable domain EPEVTQTPSHQVTQMGQEVILRCVPISNHLYFYWYRQILGQKVEFLVSFYNNEISEKSEIFDDQFSVERPDGSNFTLKIRSTKLEDSAMYFCASKSRGPVGYTFGSGTRLTVV.

This chain links TRBV19 with TRBJ2-6; TRBD2 might be the D (5 bases). The V gene's germline CDR1 is LNHDA and CDR2 SQIVND (reference sequence). The CDR3 runs to 19 residues. V dropped 3 bases and J dropped 0 bases, with 18 bases sitting between them. CDR3 bases: TGTGCCAGTAGTATTTTAGTAGGACTGCCAAGCTCTGGGGCCAACGTCCTGACTTTC. This gives the protein CASSILVGLPSSGANVLTF.

This clone was detected a few times. This chain connects TRBV2 to TRBJ2-1; D perhaps matches TRBD2 (6 bases). CDR1 is SNHLY and CDR2 is FYNNEI in the germline V gene. The CDR3 totals 13 residues. Trimming removed 8 bases from V and 10 bases from J, with 18 bases in between. The CDR3 sequence is CASGRFEEGEQFF. In nucleotides, the CDR3 is TGTGCCAGCGGCCGATTTGAGGAGGGCGAGCAGTTCTTC.

V is TRBV28 and J is TRBJ2-1, with 7 bases fitting TRBD2. The length of the CDR3 is 16 residues. The ends lost 3 bases at V and 5 bases at J; junction bases unmatched: 10. Germline CDR1 is MDHEN and CDR2 is SYDVKM. The chain's CDR3 is CASSLTSTTGNNEQFF. Here the CDR3 DNA reads TGTGCCAGCAGTTTGACTAGCACCACCGGGAACAATGAGCAGTTCTTC. Complete variable domain (other parts from reference TRBV28 and TRBJ2-1): DVKVTQSSRYLVKRTGEKVFLECVQDMDHENMFWYRQDPGLGLRLIYFSYDVKMKEKGDIPEGYSVSREKKERFSLILESASTNQTSMYLCASSLTSTTGNNEQFFGPGTRLTVL.

The chain employs TRBV7-8 and TRBJ2-1; D remains unclear. The V end lost 6 bases, the J end lost 7 bases, and 13 bases lay between the germline ends. CDR1 is SGHVS and CDR2 is FQNEAQ in the germline V gene. There are 13 residues in the CDR3. CDR3 sequence (DNA): TGTGCCAGCAGTCCCCGACTTTCGAATGAGCAGTTCTTC. Translation: CASSPRLSNEQFF.

V usage is TRBV6-1 and J usage is TRBJ1-5; D is unresolved. V shed 6 bases and J shed 5 bases, with 8 bases lying between them. Germline V lookup: CDR1 MNHNS, CDR2 SASEGT. This CDR3 comprises 12 residues. The CDR3 nucleotides read TGTGCCAGCAGGCTGACTTATCAGCCCCAGCATTTT. Amino acid sequence: CASRLTYQPQHF.

This clone was detected a few times. The chain links TRBV7-9 to TRBJ1-6, with unresolved D. CDR3 size: 16 residues. The V gene lost 4 bases and the J gene lost 3 bases, with 13 bases spanning the gap. In germline, CDR1 is SEHNR, CDR2 FQNEAQ (reference sequence). The CDR3 region is CASSSAYPGYNSPLHF. DNA for the CDR3: TGTGCCAGCAGCTCGGCGTACCCGGGCTATAATTCACCCCTCCACTTT.

This clone occurred a few times. The gene calls are TRBV7-9 and TRBJ2-7, with D unclear. CDR1 and CDR2 from the germline V gene are SEHNR and FQNEAQ (reference sequence). V lost 5 bases, J lost 2 bases, and 19 bases lay in between. CDR3 length: 16 amino acids. The CDR3 DNA is TGTGCCAGCAGCCCCCTCATGGGCCAGAAAGCCTACGAGCAGTACTTC. Its translation: CASSPLMGQKAYEQYF.

This clone was picked up a small number of times. The chain links TRBV15 to TRBJ2-6; 7 bases are a match to TRBD1. This CDR3 contains 20 residues. With 2 bases clipped from V and 0 bases from J, the junction kept 13 bases outside the gene matches. The germline gives CDR1 LNHNV, CDR2 YYDKDF (reference sequence). The CDR3 DNA reads as TGTGCCACCAGCAGACGAGGCCCGGACAGGTCAAGCTCTGGGGCCAACGTCCTGACTTTC. It is translated as CATSRRGPDRSSSGANVLTF.